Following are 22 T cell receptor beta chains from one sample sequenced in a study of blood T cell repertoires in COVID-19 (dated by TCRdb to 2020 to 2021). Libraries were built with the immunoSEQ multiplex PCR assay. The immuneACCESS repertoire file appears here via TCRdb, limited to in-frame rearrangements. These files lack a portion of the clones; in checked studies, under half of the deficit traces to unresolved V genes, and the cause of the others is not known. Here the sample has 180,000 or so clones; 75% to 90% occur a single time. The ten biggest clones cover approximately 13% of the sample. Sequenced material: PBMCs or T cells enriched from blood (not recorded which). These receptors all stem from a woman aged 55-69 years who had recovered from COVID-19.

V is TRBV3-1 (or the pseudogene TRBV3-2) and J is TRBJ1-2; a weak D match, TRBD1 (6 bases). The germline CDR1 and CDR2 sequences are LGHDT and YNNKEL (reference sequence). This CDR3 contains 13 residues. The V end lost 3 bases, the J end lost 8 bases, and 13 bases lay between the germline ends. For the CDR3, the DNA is TGTGCCAGCAGCCAGAGGACAGACGGGGGCTACACCTTC. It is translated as CASSQRTDGGYTF.

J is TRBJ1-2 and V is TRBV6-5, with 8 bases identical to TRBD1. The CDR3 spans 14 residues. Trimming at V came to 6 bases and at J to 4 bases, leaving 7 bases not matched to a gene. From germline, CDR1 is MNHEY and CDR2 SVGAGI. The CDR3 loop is CASSQDRGRYGYTF. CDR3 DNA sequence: TGTGCCAGCAGCCAAGACAGGGGCCGCTATGGCTACACCTTC.

The CDR3 coding sequence is TGTGCCAGCAGTCCAGGACTGGTCGGGGCCGGGGAGCTGTTTTTT. This sequence encodes CASSPGLVGAGELFF. The chain carries TRBV6-5 and TRBJ2-2; tentatively, D is TRBD2 (5 bases). Germline CDR1 is MNHEY and CDR2 is SVGAGI. Trimming removed 5 bases at V and 6 bases at J, with 16 bases between. CDR3 length: 15 amino acids.

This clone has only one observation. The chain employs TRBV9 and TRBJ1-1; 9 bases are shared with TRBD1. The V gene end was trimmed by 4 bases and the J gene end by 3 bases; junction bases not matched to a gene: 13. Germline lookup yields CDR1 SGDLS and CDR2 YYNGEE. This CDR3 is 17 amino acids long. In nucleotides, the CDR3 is TGTGCCAGCAGCCCACAGGGGCCCGGGACAGGGTACACTGAAGCTTTCTTT. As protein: CASSPQGPGTGYTEAFF. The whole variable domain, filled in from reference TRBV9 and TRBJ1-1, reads DSGVTQTPKHLITATGQRVTLRCSPRSGDLSVYWYQQSLDQGLQFLIQYYNGEERAKGNILERFSAQQFPDLHSELNLSSLELGDSALYFCASSPQGPGTGYTEAFFGQGTRLTVV.

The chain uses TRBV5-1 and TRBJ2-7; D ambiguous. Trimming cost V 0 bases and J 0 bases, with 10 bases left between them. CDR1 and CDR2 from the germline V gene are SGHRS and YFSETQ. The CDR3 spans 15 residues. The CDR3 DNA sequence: TGCGCCAGCAGCTTGGCCGGGTCAGTCTCCTACGAGCAGTACTTC. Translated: CASSLAGSVSYEQYF. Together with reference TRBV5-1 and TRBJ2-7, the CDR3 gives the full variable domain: KAGVTQTPRYLIKTRGQQVTLSCSPISGHRSVSWYQQTPGQGLQFLFEYFSETQRNKGNFPGRFSGRQFSNSRSEMNVSTLELGDSALYLCASSLAGSVSYEQYFGPGTRLTVT.

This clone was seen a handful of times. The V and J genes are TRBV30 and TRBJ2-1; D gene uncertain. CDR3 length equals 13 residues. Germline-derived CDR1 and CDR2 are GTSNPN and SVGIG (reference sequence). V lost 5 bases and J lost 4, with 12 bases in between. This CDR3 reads CAWGSNRYNEQFF. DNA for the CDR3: TGTGCCTGGGGTAGTAACAGATACAATGAGCAGTTCTTC.

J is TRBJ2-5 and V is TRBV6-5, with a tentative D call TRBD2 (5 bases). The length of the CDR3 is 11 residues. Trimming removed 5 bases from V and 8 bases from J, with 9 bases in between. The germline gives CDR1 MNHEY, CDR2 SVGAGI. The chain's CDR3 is CASSTTGTQYF. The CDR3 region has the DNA TGTGCCAGCAGTACCACGGGAACCCAGTACTTC.

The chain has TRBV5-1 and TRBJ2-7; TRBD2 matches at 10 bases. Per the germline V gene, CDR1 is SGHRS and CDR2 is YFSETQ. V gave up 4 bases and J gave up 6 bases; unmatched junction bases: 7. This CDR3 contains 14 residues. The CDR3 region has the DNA TGCGCCAGCAGCGGTGAACTAGCGGGGAGCGAGCAGTACTTC. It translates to CASSGELAGSEQYF.

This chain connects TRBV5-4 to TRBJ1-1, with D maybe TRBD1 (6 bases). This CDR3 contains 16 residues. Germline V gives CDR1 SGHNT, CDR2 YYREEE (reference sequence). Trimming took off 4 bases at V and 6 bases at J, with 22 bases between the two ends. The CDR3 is CASSARQEFKSAEAFF. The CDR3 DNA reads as TGTGCCAGCAGCGCCAGACAGGAGTTCAAATCGGCTGAAGCTTTCTTT.

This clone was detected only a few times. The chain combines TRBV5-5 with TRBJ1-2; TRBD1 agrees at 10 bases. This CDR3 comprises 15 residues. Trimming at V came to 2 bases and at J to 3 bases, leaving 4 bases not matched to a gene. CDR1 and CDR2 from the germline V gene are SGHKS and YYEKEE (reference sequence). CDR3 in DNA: TGTGCCAGCAGCTTATCCGGGACAGGGGACTATGGCTACACCTTC. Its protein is CASSLSGTGDYGYTF.

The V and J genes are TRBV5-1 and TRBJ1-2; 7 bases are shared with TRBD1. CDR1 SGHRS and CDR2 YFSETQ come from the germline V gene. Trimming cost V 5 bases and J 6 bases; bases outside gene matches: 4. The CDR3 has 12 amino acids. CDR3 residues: CASRQGMDGYTF. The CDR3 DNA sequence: TGCGCCAGCAGACAGGGGATGGATGGCTACACCTTC. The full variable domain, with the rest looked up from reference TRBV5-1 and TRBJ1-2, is KAGVTQTPRYLIKTRGQQVTLSCSPISGHRSVSWYQQTPGQGLQFLFEYFSETQRNKGNFPGRFSGRQFSNSRSEMNVSTLELGDSALYLCASRQGMDGYTFGSGTRLTVV.

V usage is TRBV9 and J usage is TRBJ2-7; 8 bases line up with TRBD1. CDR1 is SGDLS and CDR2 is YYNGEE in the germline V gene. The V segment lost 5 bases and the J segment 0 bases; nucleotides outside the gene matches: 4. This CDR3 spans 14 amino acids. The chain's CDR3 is CASSGGQASYEQYF. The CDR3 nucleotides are TGTGCCAGCAGTGGGGGACAGGCCTCCTACGAGCAGTACTTC.

CDR3 sequence (DNA): TGTGCCACCAGTGTCCGGGTCCCCAATCAGCCCCAGCATTTT. This codes for CATSVRVPNQPQHF. The V call is TRBV24-1, the J call TRBJ1-5, with D unclear. V was pared by 5 bases and J by 3 bases, with 10 bases between. The CDR3 has 14 amino acids. The germline V gene has CDR1 KGHDR and CDR2 SFDVKD.

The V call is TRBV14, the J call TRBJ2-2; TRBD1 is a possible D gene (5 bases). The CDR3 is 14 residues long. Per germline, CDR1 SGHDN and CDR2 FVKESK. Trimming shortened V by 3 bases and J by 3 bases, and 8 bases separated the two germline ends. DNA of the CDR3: TGTGCCAGCAGCCAGGGGCGGTACACCGGGGAGCTGTTTTTT. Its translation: CASSQGRYTGELFF. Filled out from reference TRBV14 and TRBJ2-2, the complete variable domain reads EAGVTQFPSHSVIEKGQTVTLRCDPISGHDNLYWYRRVMGKEIKFLLHFVKESKQDESGMPNNRFLAERTGGTYSTLKVQPAELEDSGVYFCASSQGRYTGELFFGEGSRLTVL.

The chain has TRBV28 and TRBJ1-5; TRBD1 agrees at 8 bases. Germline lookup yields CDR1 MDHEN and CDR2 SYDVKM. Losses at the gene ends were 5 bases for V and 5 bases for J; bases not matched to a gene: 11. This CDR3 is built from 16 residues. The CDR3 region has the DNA TGTGCCAGCAGTGGGGGGCCAGGGGGCCAGTATCAGCCCCAGCATTTT. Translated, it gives CASSGGPGGQYQPQHF.

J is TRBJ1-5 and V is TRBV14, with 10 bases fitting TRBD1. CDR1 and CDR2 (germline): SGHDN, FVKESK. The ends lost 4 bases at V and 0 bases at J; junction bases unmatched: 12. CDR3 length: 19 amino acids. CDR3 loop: CASSLTGGQGRNSNQPQHF. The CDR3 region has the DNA TGTGCCAGCAGCCTAACTGGGGGACAGGGGAGGAATAGCAATCAGCCCCAGCATTTT.

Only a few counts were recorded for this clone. CDR3: CAILGDSWNTEAFF. The CDR3 bases are TGTGCCATTCTAGGGGACTCCTGGAACACTGAAGCTTTCTTT. The chain uses TRBV9 and TRBJ1-1, with a possible D match to TRBD1 (5 bases). Trimming stripped 9 bases from V and 1 base from J, with 16 bases between. CDR1 is SGDLS, CDR2 YYNGEE, per germline. This CDR3 has 14 amino acids.

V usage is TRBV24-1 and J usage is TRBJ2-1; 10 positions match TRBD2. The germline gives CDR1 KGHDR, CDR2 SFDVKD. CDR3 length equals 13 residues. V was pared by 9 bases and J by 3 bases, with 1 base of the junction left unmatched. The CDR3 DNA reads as TGTGCCACCGGGACTAGCGACTACAATGAGCAGTTCTTC. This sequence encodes CATGTSDYNEQFF.

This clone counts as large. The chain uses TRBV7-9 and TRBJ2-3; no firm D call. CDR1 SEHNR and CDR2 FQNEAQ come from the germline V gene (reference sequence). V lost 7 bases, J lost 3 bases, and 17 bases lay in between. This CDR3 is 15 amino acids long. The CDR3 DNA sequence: TGTGCCAGCACCCGCGGCTCCTTTGGGACAGATACGCAGTATTTT. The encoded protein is CASTRGSFGTDTQYF.

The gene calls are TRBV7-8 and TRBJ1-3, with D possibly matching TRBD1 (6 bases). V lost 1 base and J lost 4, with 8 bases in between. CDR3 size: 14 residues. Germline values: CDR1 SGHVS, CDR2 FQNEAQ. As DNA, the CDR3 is TGTGCCAGCAGCTTAGTAGGGGGAGGAAACACCATATATTTT. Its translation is CASSLVGGGNTIYF. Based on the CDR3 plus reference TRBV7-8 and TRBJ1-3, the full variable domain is GAGVSQSPRYKVAKRGQDVALRCDPISGHVSLFWYQQALGQGPEFLTYFQNEAQLDKSGLPSDRFFAERPEGSVSTLKIQRTQQEDSAVYLCASSLVGGGNTIYFGEGSWLTVV.

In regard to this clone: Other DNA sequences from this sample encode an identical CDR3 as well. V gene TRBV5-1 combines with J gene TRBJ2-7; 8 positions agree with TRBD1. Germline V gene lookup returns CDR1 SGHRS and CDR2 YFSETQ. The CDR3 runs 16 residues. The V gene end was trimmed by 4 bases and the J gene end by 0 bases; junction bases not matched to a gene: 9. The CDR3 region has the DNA TGCGCCAGCAGCCTAGGACAGGGTAGTTCCTCCTACGAGCAGTACTTC. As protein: CASSLGQGSSSYEQYF.

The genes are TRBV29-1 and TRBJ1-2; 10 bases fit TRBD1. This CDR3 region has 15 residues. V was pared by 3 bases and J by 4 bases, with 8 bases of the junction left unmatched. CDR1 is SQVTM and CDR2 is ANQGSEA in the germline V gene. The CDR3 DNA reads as TGCAGCGTTGACCAGACAGGGGGCTTTGGCTATGGCTACACCTTC. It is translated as CSVDQTGGFGYGYTF.